This TCR beta chain is from a study of Ad26.COV2.S vaccination and SARS-CoV-2 variants. Study-wide background: Ad26.COV2.S arm of COV1001 included the donor. Ad26.COV2.S, an intramuscular injection, was given once or twice 56 days apart.

Treatment here: 15 to 20 received Ad26.COV2.S at low or high dose, single or two shots; five or six received placebo; per-sample allocation not given. It was on day 63 after the first vaccine or placebo injection that samples were taken. Participants' vaccine, an Ad26 vector, delivered Wuhan-strain SARS-CoV-2 spike. Germline CDR1 reads ENHRY; CDR2 reads SYGVKD. V was clipped by 2 bases and J by 2 bases, with 10 bases between them. This CDR3 contains 15 residues. Sequenced by immunoSEQ multiplex PCR; TCRdb stores in-frame clones only, minus some. The table shows some 400,000 clones, with around 91% occurring only once.

This sample comprised peripheral blood, obtained in a trial of Ad26.COV2.S vaccine versus placebo. This clonotype was sampled from a person between 18 and 60 years old who received the Ad26.COV2.S COVID-19 vaccine or a placebo. This chain uses TRBV10-3 with TRBJ2-1; no firm D call. CDR3 coding DNA: TGTGCCATCAGTGAGAGGCCCCGGCCCTACAATGAGCAGTTCTTC. Translated, it gives CAISERPRPYNEQFF.